Following are 14 T cell receptor beta chains from one sample sequenced in a study of T cell repertoires in cytomegalovirus infection. TCRdb re-analysed the reads in MiXCR, keeping a single row per CDR3 protein. The sample has about 830,000 distinct CDR3 sequences, approximately 32% seen once; the top ten hold approximately 13%. Antigens for these TCRs are unknown. The sample was cultured CD8+ T cells from PBMCs, taken from culture after CMV antigen stimulation. The receptors were gathered from a human donor in good health (CMV status not recorded). Some clones in this sample may be carry-over from other donors' samples.

The chain combines TRBV7-9 with TRBJ2-3; possible D gene TRBD2, 7 bases. V lost 4 bases and J 2 bases, leaving 19 bases between the germline ends. Germline CDR1 and CDR2: SEHNR and FQNEAQ (reference sequence). This CDR3 has 17 amino acids. The CDR3 reads CASSWPHGGPATDTQYF. CDR3 nucleotides: TGTGCCAGCAGCTGGCCCCACGGGGGGCCGGCCACAGATACGCAGTATTTT.

This clonotype occurred many times. V is TRBV14 and J is TRBJ2-1, with TRBD1 matching 8 bases. Germline trimming cut 0 bases from V and 6 bases from J; bases unmatched to any gene: 10. The germline V gene encodes CDR1 SGHDN and CDR2 FVKESK. The CDR3 totals 17 residues. This chain's CDR3 is CASSQDGLDREGNEQFF. The CDR3 nucleotides are TGTGCCAGCAGCCAAGACGGCCTGGACAGGGAAGGCAATGAGCAGTTCTTC.

This clonotype showed up just once. This chain connects TRBV25-1 to TRBJ2-1; 7 bases fit TRBD2. Germline V gives CDR1 MGHDK, CDR2 SYGVNS. This CDR3 contains 14 residues. Trimming removed 2 bases from V and 9 bases from J; junction bases left unmatched: 7. CDR3 sequence (DNA): TGTGCCAGCAGTGAAGGGGGGGTGGCTGGTGAGCAGTTCTTC. This translates into CASSEGGVAGEQFF.

The chain has TRBV4-1 and TRBJ2-5; 10 bases align to TRBD1. The CDR3 runs 17 residues. With V trimmed by 0 bases and J by 2 bases, 6 bases remained unmatched. Germline CDR1 and CDR2: MGHRA and YSYEKL. DNA for the CDR3: TGCGCCAGCAGCCAAGAGGGATTGGGACAGGGGCAAGAGACCCAGTACTTC. Translation gives CASSQEGLGQGQETQYF.

Ten or more counts support this clonotype. The chain carries TRBV7-2 and TRBJ1-5; D not certain. Trimming stripped 2 bases from V and 0 bases from J, with 8 bases between. The CDR3 has 15 residues. Germline V gene data show CDR1 as SGHTA and CDR2 as FQGNSA. The CDR3 DNA sequence: TGTGCCAGCAGCTTATTGGGCAATAGCAATCAGCCCCAGCATTTT. This gives the protein CASSLLGNSNQPQHF.

The chain joins TRBV5-4 to TRBJ1-1; D is unclear. The germline gives CDR1 SGHNT, CDR2 YYREEE (reference sequence). V was shortened by 0 bases and J by 1 base, with 16 bases between the two germline ends. CDR3 length equals 17 residues. The CDR3, as DNA: TGTGCCAGCAGCTTGGCCGGGTCAGGCGTAAAGAACACTGAAGCTTTCTTT. Amino acid sequence: CASSLAGSGVKNTEAFF.

The chain uses TRBV29-1 and TRBJ2-5, with 12 nucleotides matching TRBD2. This CDR3 comprises 16 residues. V lost 3 bases to trimming and J lost 1 base; unmatched junction nucleotides: 6. Germline CDR1 and CDR2: SQVTM and ANQGSEA. The chain's CDR3 is CSVEALAGGPQETQYF. The DNA for the CDR3 is TGCAGCGTTGAGGCCCTAGCGGGGGGGCCCCAAGAGACCCAGTACTTC. The whole variable domain, filled in from reference TRBV29-1 and TRBJ2-5, reads SAVISQKPSRDICQRGTSLTIQCQVDSQVTMMFWYRQQPGQSLTLIATANQGSEATYESGFVIDKFPISRPNLTFSTLTVSNMSPEDSSIYLCSVEALAGGPQETQYFGPGTRLLVL.

The gene calls are TRBV6-1 and TRBJ2-1; D uncertain. Germline V gene lookup returns CDR1 MNHNS and CDR2 SASEGT. V lost 9 bases and J 2 bases, leaving 8 bases between the germline ends. The CDR3 is 12 amino acids. In DNA, the CDR3 is TGTGCCAGTGACCCAGCCTACAATGAGCAGTTCTTC. Residues: CASDPAYNEQFF.

In DNA, the CDR3 is TGTGCCAGCAGCCTCGGGCTGGCGACCCCCTATGGCTACACCTTC. The encoded protein is CASSLGLATPYGYTF. The V call is TRBV12-3 or TRBV12-4, the J call TRBJ1-2; D unresolved. Trimming removed 6 bases from V and 4 bases from J, with 18 bases in between. CDR3 length equals 15 residues.

In its sample, this clonotype was seen many times. The chain is built from TRBV6-5 and TRBJ1-1, with TRBD1 as a possible D gene (6 bases). The CDR3 loop spans 12 amino acids. The germline V gene has CDR1 MNHEY and CDR2 SVGAGI. V was clipped by 6 bases and J by 8 bases, with 13 bases between them. DNA for the CDR3: TGTGCCAGCAGCTATACAGGGACCGAAGCTTTCTTT. It specifies CASSYTGTEAFF.

This clonotype was detected a few times. CDR3 nucleotide sequence: TGTGCCAGCAGGGCAGGGGGTTGGGTGAACAATGAGCAGTTCTTC. It translates to CASRAGGWVNNEQFF. This chain connects TRBV7-6 to TRBJ2-1; TRBD1 matches 7 bases. The V gene's germline CDR1 is SGHVS and CDR2 FNYEAQ. The CDR3 has 15 amino acids. V lost 6 bases and J lost 5; bases outside the gene matches: 10.

This clonotype appeared a few times. The chain couples TRBV25-1 to TRBJ2-7, with D tentatively TRBD1 (5 bases). This CDR3 is 14 amino acids long. Trimming removed 6 bases from V and 5 bases from J, with 17 bases in between. Per the germline V gene, CDR1 is MGHDK and CDR2 is SYGVNS. The CDR3 protein is CASRARVRVNEQYV. The CDR3 nucleotides read TGTGCCAGCAGGGCCAGGGTCAGGGTGAACGAGCAGTACGTC.

The CDR3 DNA is TGTGCCAGCAGCCAAGACCCGATTAGTGAGCAGTTCTTC. As protein: CASSQDPISEQFF. This rearrangement joins TRBV14 to TRBJ2-1; D is unclear. The CDR3 sequence is 13 residues long. Germline V gives CDR1 SGHDN, CDR2 FVKESK. V was pared by 0 bases and J by 9 bases, with 9 bases between.

The chain links TRBV7-9 to TRBJ1-2; D gene ambiguous. V shed 0 bases and J shed 4 bases, with 12 bases lying between them. The CDR3 length is 15 residues. Germline lookup yields CDR1 SEHNR and CDR2 FQNEAQ (reference sequence). CDR3 coding DNA: TGTGCCAGCAGCTTAGCGTCTCAGGCAAGCTATGGCTACACCTTC. Protein sequence: CASSLASQASYGYTF.